This T cell receptor beta chain was obtained from a study of CD8 T cells in Susac syndrome. Study context: When their blood was taken, patients with Susac syndrome were therapy-naive, taking corticosteroids, or taking intravenous immunoglobulin alone.

The germline CDR1 and CDR2 sequences are MGHRA and YSYEKL. V lost 0 bases, J lost 4 bases, and 2 bases stayed unmatched. There are 16 residues in the CDR3. Turning to this clonotype: The antigen remains unidentified.

cDNA came from 0.5 to 1 ug RNA primed by random hexamers. TCRdb re-derived calls from the immunoSEQ multiplex PCR reads in MiXCR, one entry per CDR3 protein. The sample has some 160,000 distinct CDR3 sequences; around 95% are singletons. Study conclusions and caveats: The CD4+ T cell repertoires, which came from Susac syndrome patients, showed no sign of clonal expansion.

The chain employs TRBV4-1 and TRBJ2-3, with TRBD2 identical over 12 bases. The TCR sequence derives from a human donor with Susac syndrome. Sequencing was carried out using CD4+ T cells from PBMCs. CDR3 amino acids: CASSQEGLAGSDTQYF. The DNA for the CDR3 is TGCGCCAGCAGCCAAGAAGGACTAGCGGGGTCAGATACGCAGTATTTT.